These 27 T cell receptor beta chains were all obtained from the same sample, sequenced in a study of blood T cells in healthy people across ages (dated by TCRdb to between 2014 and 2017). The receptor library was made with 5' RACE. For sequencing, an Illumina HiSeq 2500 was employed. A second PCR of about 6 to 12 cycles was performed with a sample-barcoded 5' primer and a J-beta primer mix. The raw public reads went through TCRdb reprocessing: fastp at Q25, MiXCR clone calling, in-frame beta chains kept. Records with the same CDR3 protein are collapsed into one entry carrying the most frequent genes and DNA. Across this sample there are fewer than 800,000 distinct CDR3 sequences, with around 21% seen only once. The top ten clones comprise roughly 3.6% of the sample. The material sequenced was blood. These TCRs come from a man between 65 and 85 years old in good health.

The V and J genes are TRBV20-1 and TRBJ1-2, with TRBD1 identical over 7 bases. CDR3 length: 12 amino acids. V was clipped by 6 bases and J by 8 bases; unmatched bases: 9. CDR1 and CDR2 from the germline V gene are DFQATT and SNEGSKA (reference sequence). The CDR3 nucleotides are TGCAGTGCCCCCTCGACAGGGAGCGGCTACACCTTC. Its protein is CSAPSTGSGYTF.

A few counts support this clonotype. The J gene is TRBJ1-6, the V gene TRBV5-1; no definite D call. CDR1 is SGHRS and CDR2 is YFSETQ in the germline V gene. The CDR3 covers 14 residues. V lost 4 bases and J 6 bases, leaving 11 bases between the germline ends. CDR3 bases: TGCGCCAGCAGCGAGGAAGTGGGTAATTCACCCCTCCACTTT. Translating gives CASSEEVGNSPLHF.

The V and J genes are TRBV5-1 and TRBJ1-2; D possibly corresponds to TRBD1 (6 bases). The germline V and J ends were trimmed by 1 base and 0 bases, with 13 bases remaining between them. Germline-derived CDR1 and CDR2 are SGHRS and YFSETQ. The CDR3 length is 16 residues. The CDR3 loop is CASSLQGLEANYGYTF. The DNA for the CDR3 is TGCGCCAGCAGCTTGCAGGGGCTAGAAGCTAACTATGGCTACACCTTC.

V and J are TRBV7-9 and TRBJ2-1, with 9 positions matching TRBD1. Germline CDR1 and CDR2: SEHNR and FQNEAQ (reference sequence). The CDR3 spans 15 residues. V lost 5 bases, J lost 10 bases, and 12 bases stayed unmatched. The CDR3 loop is CASSAGQGYNEEQFF. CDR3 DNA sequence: TGTGCCAGCAGCGCCGGACAGGGGTACAATGAAGAGCAGTTCTTC.

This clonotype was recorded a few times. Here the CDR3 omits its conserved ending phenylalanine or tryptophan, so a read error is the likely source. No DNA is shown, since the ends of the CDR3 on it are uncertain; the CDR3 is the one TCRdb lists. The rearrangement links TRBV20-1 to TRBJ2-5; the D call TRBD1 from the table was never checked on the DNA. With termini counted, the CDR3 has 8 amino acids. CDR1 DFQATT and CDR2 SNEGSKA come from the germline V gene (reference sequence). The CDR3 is CSARDGTL.

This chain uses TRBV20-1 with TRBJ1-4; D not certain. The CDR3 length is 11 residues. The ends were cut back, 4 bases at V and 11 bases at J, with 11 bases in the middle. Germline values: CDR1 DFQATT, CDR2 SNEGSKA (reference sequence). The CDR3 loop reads CSAKGPFKLFF. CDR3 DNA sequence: TGCAGTGCTAAAGGTCCTTTTAAACTGTTTTTT.

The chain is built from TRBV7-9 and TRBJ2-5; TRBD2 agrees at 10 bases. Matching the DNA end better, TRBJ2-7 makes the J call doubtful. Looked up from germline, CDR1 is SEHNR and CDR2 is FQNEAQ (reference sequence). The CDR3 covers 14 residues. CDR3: CASSIGTSVDEQYF. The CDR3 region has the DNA TGTGCCAGCAGCATAGGGACTAGCGTGGACGAGCAGTACTTC.

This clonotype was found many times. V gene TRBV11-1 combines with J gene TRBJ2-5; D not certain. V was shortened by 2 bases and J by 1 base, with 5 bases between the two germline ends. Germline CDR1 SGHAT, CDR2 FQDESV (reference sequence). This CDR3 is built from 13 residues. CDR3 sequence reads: CASSLQLQETQYF. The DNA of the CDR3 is TGTGCCAGCAGCTTACAGCTCCAAGAGACCCAGTACTTC. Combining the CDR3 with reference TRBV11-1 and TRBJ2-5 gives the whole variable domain EAEVAQSPRYKITEKSQAVAFWCDPISGHATLYWYRQILGQGPELLVQFQDESVVDDSQLPKDRFSAERLKGVDSTLKIQPAELGDSAMYLCASSLQLQETQYFGPGTRLLVL.

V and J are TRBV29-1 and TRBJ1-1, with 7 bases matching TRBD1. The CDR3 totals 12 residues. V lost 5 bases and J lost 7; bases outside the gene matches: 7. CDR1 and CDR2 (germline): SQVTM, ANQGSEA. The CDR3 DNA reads TGCAGCGTTTCGGGCAGGGGGGTTGAAGCTTTCTTT. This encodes CSVSGRGVEAFF.

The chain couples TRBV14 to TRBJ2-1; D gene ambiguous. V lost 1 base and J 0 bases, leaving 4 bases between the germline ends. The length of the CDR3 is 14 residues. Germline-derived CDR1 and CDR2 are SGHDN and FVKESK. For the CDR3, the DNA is TGTGCCAGCAGCCAAGGGGTCTCCTACAATGAGCAGTTCTTC. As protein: CASSQGVSYNEQFF.

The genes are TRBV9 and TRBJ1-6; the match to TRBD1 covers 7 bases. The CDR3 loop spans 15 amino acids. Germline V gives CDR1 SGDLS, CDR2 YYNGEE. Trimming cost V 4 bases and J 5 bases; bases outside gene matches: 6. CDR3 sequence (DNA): TGTGCCAGCAGCTGGGGACAGTCCAATAATTCACCCCTCCACTTT. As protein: CASSWGQSNNSPLHF.

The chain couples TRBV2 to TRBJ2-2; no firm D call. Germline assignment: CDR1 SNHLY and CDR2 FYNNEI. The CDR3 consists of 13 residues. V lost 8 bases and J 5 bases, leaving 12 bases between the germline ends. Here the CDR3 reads CASCWVWTGELFF. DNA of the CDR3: TGTGCCAGCTGCTGGGTTTGGACCGGGGAGCTGTTTTTT.

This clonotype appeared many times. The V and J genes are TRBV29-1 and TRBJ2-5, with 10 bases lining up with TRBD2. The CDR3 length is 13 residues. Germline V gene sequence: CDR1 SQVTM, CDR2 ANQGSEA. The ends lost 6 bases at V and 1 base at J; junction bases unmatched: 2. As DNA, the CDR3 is TGCAGCGTAACTAGCGGGACCCAAGAGACCCAGTACTTC. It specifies CSVTSGTQETQYF.

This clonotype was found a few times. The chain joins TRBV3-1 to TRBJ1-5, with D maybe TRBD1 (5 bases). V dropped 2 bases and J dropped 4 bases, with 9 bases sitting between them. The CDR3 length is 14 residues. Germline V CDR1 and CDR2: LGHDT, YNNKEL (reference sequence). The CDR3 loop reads CASSQTGRNQPQHF. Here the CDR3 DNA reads TGTGCCAGCAGCCAAACGGGACGTAATCAGCCCCAGCATTTT.

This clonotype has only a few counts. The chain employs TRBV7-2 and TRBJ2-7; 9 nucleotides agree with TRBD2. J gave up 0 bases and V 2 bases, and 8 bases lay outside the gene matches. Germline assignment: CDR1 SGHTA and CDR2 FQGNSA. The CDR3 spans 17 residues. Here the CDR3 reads CASSLHYGGRASYEQYF. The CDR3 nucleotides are TGTGCCAGCAGCTTACATTATGGCGGGAGGGCCTCCTACGAGCAGTACTTC. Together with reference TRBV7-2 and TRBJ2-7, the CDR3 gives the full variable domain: GAGVSQSPSNKVTEKGKDVELRCDPISGHTALYWYRQSLGQGLEFLIYFQGNSAPDKSGLPSDRFSAERTGGSVSTLTIQRTQQEDSAVYLCASSLHYGGRASYEQYFGPGTRLTVT.

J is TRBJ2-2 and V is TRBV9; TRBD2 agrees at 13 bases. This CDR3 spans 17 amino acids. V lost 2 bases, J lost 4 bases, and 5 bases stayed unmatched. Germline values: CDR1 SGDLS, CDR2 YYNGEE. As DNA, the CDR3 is TGTGCCAGCAGCGTGGGACTAGCGGGGACGAGCACCGGGGAGCTGTTTTTT. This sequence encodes CASSVGLAGTSTGELFF.

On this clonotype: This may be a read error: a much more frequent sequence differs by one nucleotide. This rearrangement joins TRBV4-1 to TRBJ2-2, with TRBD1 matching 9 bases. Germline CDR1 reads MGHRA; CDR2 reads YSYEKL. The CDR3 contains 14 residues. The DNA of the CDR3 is TGCGCCATCAGCCGACAGGGGGACACCGGGGAGCTGTTTTTT. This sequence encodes CAISRQGDTGELFF.

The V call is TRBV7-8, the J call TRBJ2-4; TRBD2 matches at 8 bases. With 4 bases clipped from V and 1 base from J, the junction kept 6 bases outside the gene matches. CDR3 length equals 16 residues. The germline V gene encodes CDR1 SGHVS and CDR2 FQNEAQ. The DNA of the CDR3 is TGTGCCAGCAGCTCGGCGGGGGGCTCGGCCAAAAACATTCAGTACTTC. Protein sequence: CASSSAGGSAKNIQYF.

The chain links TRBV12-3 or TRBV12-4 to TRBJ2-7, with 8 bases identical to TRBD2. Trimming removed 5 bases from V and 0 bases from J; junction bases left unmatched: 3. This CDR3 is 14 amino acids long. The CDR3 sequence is CASSSGGNSYEQYF. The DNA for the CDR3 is TGTGCCAGCAGTAGCGGGGGAAACTCCTACGAGCAGTACTTC.

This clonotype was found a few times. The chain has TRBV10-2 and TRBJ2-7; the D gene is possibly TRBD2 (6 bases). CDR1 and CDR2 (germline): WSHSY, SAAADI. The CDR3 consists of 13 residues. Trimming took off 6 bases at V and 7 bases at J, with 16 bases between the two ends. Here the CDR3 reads CASREGGSREQYF. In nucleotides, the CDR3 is TGCGCCAGCAGGGAGGGCGGCTCTAGAGAGCAGTACTTC.

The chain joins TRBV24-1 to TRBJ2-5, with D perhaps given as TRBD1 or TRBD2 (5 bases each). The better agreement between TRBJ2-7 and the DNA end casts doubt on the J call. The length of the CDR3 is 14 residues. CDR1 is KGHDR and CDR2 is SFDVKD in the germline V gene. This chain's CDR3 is CATSSQGPVYEQYF. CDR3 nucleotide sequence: TGTGCCACCAGTAGTCAGGGACCCGTCTACGAGCAGTACTTC.

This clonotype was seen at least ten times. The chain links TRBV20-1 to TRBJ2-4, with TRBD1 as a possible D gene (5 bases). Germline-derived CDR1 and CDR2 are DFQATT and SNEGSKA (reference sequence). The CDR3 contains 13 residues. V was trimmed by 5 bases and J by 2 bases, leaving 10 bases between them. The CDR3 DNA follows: TGCAGTGCTGGACGACAGTCCAAAAACATTCAGTACTTC. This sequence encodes CSAGRQSKNIQYF.

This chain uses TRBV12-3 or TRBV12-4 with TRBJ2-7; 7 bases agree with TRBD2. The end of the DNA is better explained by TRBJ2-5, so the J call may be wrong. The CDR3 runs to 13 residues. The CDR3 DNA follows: TGTGCCAGCACCCCTAGCGGTGAAAGGACCCAGTACTTC. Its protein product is CASTPSGERTQYF.

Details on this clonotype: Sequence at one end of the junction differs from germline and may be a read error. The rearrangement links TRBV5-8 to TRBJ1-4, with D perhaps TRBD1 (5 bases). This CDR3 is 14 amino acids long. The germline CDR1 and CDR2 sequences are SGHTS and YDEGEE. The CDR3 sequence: CASSLTGGPEKLFF. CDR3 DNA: TGTGCCAGCAGCCTCACAGGAGGTCCGGAAAAATTGTTTTTT.

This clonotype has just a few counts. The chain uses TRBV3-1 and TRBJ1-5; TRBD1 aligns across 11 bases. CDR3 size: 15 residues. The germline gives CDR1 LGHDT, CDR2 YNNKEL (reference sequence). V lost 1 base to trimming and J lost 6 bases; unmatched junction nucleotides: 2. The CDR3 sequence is CASSQGTGGTQPQHF. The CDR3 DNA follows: TGTGCCAGCAGCCAAGGGACAGGGGGCACTCAGCCCCAGCATTTT.

CDR3 nucleotides: TGCAGTGCTAGTTCAGGACCAACTAATGAAAAACTGTTTTTT. As protein: CSASSGPTNEKLFF. The chain couples TRBV20-1 to TRBJ1-4; D is undetermined. The CDR3 consists of 14 residues. Trimming removed 3 bases at V and 0 bases at J, with 8 bases between. Per the germline V gene, CDR1 is DFQATT and CDR2 is SNEGSKA (reference sequence).

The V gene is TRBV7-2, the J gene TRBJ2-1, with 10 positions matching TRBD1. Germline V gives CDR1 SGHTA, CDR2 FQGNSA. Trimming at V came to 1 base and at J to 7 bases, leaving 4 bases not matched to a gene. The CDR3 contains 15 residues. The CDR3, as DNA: TGTGCCAGCAGCTTAGACGGGACAGGGGCGAATGAGCAGTTCTTC. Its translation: CASSLDGTGANEQFF.